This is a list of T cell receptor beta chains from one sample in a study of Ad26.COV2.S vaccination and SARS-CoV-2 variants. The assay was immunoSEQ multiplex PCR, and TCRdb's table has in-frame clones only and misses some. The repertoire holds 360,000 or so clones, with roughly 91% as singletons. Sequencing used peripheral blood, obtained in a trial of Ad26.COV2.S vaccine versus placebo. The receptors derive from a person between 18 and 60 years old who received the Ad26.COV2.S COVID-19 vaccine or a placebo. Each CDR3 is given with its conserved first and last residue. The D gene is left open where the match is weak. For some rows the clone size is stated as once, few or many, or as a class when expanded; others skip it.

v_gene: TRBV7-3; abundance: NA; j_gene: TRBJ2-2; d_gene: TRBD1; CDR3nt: TGTGCCAGCAGCCAGGACAGGGTTGGGGAGCTGTTTTTT; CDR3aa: CASSQDRVGELFF
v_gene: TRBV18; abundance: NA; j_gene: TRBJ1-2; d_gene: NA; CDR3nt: TGTGCCAGCTCACCCATCCGGGACAACTTTAACTATGGCTACACCTTC; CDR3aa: CASSPIRDNFNYGYTF
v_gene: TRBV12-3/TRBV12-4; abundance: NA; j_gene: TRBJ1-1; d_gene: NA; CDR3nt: TGTGCCAGCAGTGGCGGTGAAGCTTTCTTT; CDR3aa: CASSGGEAFF
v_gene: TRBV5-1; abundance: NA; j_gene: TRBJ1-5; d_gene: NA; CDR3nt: TGCGCCAGCAGCGTGGACAGTAATCAGCCCCAGCATTTT; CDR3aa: CASSVDSNQPQHF
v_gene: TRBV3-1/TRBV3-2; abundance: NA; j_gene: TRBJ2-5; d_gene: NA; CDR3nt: TGTGCCAGCAGCCAAGAGAGGTGGAAAAGAGAGACCCAGTACTTC; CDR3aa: CASSQERWKRETQYF
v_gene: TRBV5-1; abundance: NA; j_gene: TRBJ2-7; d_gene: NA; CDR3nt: TGCGCCAGCAGCTCTGGACCCCCCGAGCAGTACTTC; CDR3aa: CASSSGPPEQYF
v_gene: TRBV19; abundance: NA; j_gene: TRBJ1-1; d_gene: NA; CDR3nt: TGTGCCAGTGGAGGGACTGAAGCTTTCTTT; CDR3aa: CASGGTEAFF
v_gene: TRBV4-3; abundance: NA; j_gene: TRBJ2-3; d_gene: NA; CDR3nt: TGCGCCAGCAGCCAAGTAACGGATGATACGCAGTATTTT; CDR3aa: CASSQVTDDTQYF
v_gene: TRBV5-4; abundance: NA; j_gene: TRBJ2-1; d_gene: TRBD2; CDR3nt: TGTGCCAGCAGCTCAATACTAAGACTAGCGGGGGGGCAAGGCTACAATGAGCAGTTCTTC; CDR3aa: CASSSILRLAGGQGYNEQFF
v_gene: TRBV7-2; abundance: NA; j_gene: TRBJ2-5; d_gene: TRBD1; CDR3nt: TGTGCCAGCAGCTTACTAGCAGGGGGAGAGACCCAGTACTTC; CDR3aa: CASSLLAGGETQYF
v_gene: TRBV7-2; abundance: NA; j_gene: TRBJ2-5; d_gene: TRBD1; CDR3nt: TGTGCCAGCAGCGGGGACAGGGAAGGAGAGACCCAGTACTTC; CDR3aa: CASSGDREGETQYF
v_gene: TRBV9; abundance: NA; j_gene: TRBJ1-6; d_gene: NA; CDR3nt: TGTGCCAGCAGCGTAGCAGGGCCCGGCTATAATTCACCCCTCCACTTT; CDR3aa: CASSVAGPGYNSPLHF
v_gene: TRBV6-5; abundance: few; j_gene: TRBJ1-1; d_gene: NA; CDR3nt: TGTGCCAGCAGTACGAACACTGAAGCTTTCTTT; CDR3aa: CASSTNTEAFF
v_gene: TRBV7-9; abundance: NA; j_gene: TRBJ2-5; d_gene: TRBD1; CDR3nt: TGTGCCAGCAGCTGGACAGGGAAAGAGACCCAGTACTTC; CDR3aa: CASSWTGKETQYF
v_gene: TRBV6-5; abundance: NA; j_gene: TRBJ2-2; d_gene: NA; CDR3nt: TGTGCCAGCAGTTCGCCCGGGGAGCTGTTTTTT; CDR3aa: CASSSPGELFF
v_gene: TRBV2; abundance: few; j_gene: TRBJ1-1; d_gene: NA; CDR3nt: TGTGCCAGCAGTCGGGACGTGATGAACACTGAAGCTTTCTTT; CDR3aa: CASSRDVMNTEAFF
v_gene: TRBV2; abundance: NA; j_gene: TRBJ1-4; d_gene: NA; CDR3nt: TGTGCCAGCAGTGACGGAACAGTTTCCGAAAAACTGTTTTTT; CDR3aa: CASSDGTVSEKLFF
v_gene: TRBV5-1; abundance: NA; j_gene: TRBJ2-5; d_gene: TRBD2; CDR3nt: TGCGCCAGCAGCTCAATAGCGGGGCACCAAGAGACCCAGTACTTC; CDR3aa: CASSSIAGHQETQYF
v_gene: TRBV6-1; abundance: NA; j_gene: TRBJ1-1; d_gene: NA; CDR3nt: TGTGCCAGCAGTGAAAGGACCTTTGGACAGACGAACACTGAAGCTTTCTTT; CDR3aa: CASSERTFGQTNTEAFF
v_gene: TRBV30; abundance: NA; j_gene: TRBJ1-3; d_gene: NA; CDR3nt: TGTGCCTGGAGTGTAATAGGGGTCGGAAACACCATATATTTT; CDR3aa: CAWSVIGVGNTIYF
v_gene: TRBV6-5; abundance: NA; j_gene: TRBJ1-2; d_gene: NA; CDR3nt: TGTGCCAGCCACTTGGGGCAGGCGTATGGCTACACCTTC; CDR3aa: CASHLGQAYGYTF
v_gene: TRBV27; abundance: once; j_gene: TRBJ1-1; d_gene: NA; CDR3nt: TGTGCCAGCAGTTTAGCGAGTAACACTGAAGCTTTCTTT; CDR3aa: CASSLASNTEAFF
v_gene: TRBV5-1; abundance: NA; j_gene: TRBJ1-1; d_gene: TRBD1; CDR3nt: TGCGCCAGCAGGACAGGGGACATGAACACTGAAGCTTTCTTT; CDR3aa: CASRTGDMNTEAFF
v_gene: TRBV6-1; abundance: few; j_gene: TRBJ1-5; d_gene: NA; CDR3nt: TGTGCCAGCAGTGACGTCGTTTCTCCCCAGCATTTT; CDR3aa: CASSDVVSPQHF
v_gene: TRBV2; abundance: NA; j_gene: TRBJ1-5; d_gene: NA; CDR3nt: TGTGCCAGCACTCTACTTCTGGGGGATCAGCCCCAGCATTTT; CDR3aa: CASTLLLGDQPQHF
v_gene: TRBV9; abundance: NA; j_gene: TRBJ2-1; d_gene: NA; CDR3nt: TGTGCCAGCAGCGTACGCGAAAAATCCTACAATGAGCAGTTCTTC; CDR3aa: CASSVREKSYNEQFF
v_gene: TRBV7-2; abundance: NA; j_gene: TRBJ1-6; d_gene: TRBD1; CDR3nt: TGTGCCAGCAGCCAGTGGACAGGGAATAATTCACCCCTCCACTTT; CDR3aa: CASSQWTGNNSPLHF
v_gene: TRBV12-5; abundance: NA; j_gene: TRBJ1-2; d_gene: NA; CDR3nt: TGTGCTAGTGGTTTGCTGCGGCCGATTAACTATGGCTACACCTTC; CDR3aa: CASGLLRPINYGYTF
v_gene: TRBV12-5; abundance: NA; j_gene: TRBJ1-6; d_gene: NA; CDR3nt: TGTGCTAGTGGTTTGGGACAAAATAATTCACCCCTCCACTTT; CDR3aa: CASGLGQNNSPLHF
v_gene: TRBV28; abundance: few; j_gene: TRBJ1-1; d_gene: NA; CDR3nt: TGTGCCACCGGGGAGGTGAACACTGAAGCTTTCTTT; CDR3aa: CATGEVNTEAFF
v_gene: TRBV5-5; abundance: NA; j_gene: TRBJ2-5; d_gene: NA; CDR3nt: TGTGCCAGCAGCTTGCCCCCGGGACGGACACAAGAGACCCAGTACTTC; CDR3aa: CASSLPPGRTQETQYF
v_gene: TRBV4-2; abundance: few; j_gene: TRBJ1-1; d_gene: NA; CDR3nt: TGTGCCAGCAGCCCCGGGTGGGCTGAAGCTTTCTTT; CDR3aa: CASSPGWAEAFF
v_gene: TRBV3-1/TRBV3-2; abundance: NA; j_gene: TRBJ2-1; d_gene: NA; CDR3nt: TGTGCCAGCAGCCACGGGTCATACAATGAGCAGTTCTTC; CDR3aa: CASSHGSYNEQFF
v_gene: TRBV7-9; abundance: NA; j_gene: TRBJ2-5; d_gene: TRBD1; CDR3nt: TGTGCCAGCAGCTTGGGGACAGGGCGCCAAGAGACCCAGTACTTC; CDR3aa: CASSLGTGRQETQYF
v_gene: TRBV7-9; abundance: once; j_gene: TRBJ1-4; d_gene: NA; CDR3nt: TGTGCCAGCAGCTCTGGATTTGAGGGGATTGGTGAAAAACTGTTTTTT; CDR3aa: CASSSGFEGIGEKLFF
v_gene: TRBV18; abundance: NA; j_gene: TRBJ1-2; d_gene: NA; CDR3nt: TGTGCCAGCTCACCCAGCGGGGGGGCCGCCTCCGGCTACACCTTC; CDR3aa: CASSPSGGAASGYTF
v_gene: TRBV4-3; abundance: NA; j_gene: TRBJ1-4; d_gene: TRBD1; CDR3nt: TGCGCCAGCAGCCAAGATCTGGGACAGAGTAATGAAAAACTGTTTTTT; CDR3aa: CASSQDLGQSNEKLFF
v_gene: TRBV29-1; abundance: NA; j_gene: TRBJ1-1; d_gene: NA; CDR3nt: TGCAGCGTGACCCCACGGCAGAGGAACACTGAAGCTTTCTTT; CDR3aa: CSVTPRQRNTEAFF
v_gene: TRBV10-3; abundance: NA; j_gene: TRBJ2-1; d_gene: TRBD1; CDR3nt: TGTGCCATCAGTGACCCCCTAGGGACAGGGGTCAACTACAATGAGCAGTTCTTC; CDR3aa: CAISDPLGTGVNYNEQFF
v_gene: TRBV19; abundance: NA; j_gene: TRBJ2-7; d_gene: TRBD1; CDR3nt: TGTGCCAGCCGACAGGGGGCAGGATACGAGCAGTACTTC; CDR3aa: CASRQGAGYEQYF
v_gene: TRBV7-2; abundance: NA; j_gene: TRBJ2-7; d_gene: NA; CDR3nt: TGTGCCAGCAGCTTAGGGTCGCGGAACTACGAGCAGTACTTC; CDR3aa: CASSLGSRNYEQYF
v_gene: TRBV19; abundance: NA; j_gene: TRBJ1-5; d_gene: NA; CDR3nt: TGTGCCAGTAGTGGGGCCTCGGAGCCCCAGCATTTT; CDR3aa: CASSGASEPQHF
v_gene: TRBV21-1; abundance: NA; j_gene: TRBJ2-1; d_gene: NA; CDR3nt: TGTGCCAGCAGCACCACACTAGCGGGGGGGCGCCATGAGCAGTTCTTC; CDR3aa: CASSTTLAGGRHEQFF
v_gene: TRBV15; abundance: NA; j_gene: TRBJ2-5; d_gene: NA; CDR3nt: TGTGCCACCAGCACCGCCGGGCCATTGTACCAAGAGACCCAGTACTTC; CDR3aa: CATSTAGPLYQETQYF
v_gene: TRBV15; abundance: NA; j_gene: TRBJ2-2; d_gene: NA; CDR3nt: TGTGCCACCAGCAGAGACGAGTGGGCGAACACCGGGGAGCTGTTTTTT; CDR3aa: CATSRDEWANTGELFF
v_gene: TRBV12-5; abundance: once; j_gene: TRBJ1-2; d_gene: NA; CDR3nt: TGTGCTAGTGGTTTGGTAGAGAGAACAGTTTATGGCTACACCTTC; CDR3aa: CASGLVERTVYGYTF
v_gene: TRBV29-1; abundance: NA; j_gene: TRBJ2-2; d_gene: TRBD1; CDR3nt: TGCAGCGTCACCGGGACAGGGAGGCCCGGGGAGCTGTTTTTT; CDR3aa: CSVTGTGRPGELFF
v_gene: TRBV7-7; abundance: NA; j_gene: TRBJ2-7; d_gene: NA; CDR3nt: TGTGCTAGCAGCCCTAAGGAGGGACAATACGAGCAGTACTTC; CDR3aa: CASSPKEGQYEQYF
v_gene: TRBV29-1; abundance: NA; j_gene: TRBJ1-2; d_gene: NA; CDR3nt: TGCAGCGTTTACTTAACAGGGTATGGCTACACCTTC; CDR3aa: CSVYLTGYGYTF
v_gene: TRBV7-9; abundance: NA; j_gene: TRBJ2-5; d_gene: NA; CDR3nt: TGTGCCAGCAGCTTAGGGGCTAGCGTGCCCGAGACCCAGTACTTC; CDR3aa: CASSLGASVPETQYF
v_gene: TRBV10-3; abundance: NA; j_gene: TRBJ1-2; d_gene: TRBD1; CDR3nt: TGTGCCATCAGTGAGGGCAGGGGGCAATATGGCTACACCTTC; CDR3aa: CAISEGRGQYGYTF